The T cell receptor (beta chain) under discussion was sequenced for a study of T cell responses to AZD1222 COVID-19 vaccine. Libraries were prepared by immunoSEQ multiplex PCR; TCRdb keeps only in-frame clonotypes and omits some of them. The sample contains some 80,000 clones, over 65% of which appear only once. Between the trimmed V and J ends, which lost 0 bases and 0 bases, there was a span of 9 bases. The CDR3 contains 16 residues. Germline V gene sequence: CDR1 GTSNPN, CDR2 SVGIG (reference sequence). As to this clone: The antigen is not known.

Notes on the study in general: Only after the peak T cell response were repertoires sampled. Variant regions that are unmutated are reportedly the target of nearly half of spike-specific TCRs. The sample set comprised mostly white British donors with more females, and clonal diversity was possibly underestimated. Among vaccine-associated CD4 TCRs, coverage spanned spike, with dominance at 160-218 and 743-854.

This sequence originates from an adult who received the MenACWY meningococcal vaccine as a control. The material sequenced was peripheral blood, taken 28 days after the second dose of the MenACWY control vaccine. The rearrangement links TRBV30 to TRBJ2-6; D gene ambiguous. The CDR3 is CAWSVNSYSGANVLTF. The CDR3 region has the DNA TGTGCCTGGAGTGTAAACAGCTACTCTGGGGCCAACGTCCTGACTTTC.